This T cell receptor beta chain was identified during a study of T cells in Graves' hyperthyroidism and ophthalmopathy. The TCR beta CDR3 regions underwent amplification using RNA transcripts as the source. First-round RT-PCR of the TCR CDR3 relied on the HTBI primer set. TCRdb re-called the multiplex PCR reads through MiXCR, storing one row per CDR3 protein. Of over 650,000 distinct CDR3 sequences detected, nearly 45% appear once; the ten largest clones hold roughly 6.5%. Overall study results and limits: Also found in blood were most expanded thyroid clonotypes above 0.001. Ophthalmopathy onset followed model prediction by a median approximately 7 months. Ophthalmopathy was distinguished from stable hyperthyroidism by 13 V-J signatures.

Clinical symptoms, serum thyroxine, TRAb, thyroid ultrasound and orbital computed tomography established diagnosis. This clonotype was counted at least ten times. Its antigen is currently unknown. The sequenced material came from peripheral blood or thyroid tissue (not recorded which). The clonotype originates from an adult man with Graves' disease, either hyperthyroidism or ophthalmopathy (not recorded which).

The CDR3 region is CASSLSTTGVNSPLHF. The CDR3 DNA is TGTGCCAGCAGCTTATCGACGACAGGAGTAAATTCACCCCTCCACTTT. This rearrangement joins TRBV7-9 to TRBJ1-6, with a possible D match to TRBD1 (6 bases). In germline, CDR1 is SEHNR, CDR2 FQNEAQ (reference sequence). The ends were cut back, 2 bases at V and 7 bases at J, with 15 bases in the middle. The CDR3 runs to 16 residues.